The table lists the clone carrying this TCR beta chain with many counts. Its antigen remains unknown. This sample stems from a study of T cells in Graves' hyperthyroidism and ophthalmopathy. For the study at large: Before treatment of any kind, peripheral blood was taken at initial diagnosis. Findings and limits, study-wide: Most clonotypes that expanded in the thyroid above 0.001 also showed up in blood. Ophthalmopathy was predicted by the model a median of approximately six months ahead of onset.

Investigators excluded patients with uncontrolled infection, other autoimmune disease, pregnancy or lactation. Amplified regions were TCR beta CDR3 sequences from RNA transcripts. In the first-round RT-PCR of the TCR CDR3, the HTBI primer set was used. TCRdb itself ran the multiplex PCR reads through MiXCR, one entry per CDR3 protein. The sample has about 610,000 distinct CDR3 sequences; about 15% are singletons. The CDR3 consists of 19 residues. The germline V gene encodes CDR1 SGHAT and CDR2 FQNNGV. V was clipped by 5 bases and J by 0 bases, with 22 bases between them. The sequence came from a woman aged 40 to 50 with Graves' ophthalmopathy. The sequencing input was blood. The chain has TRBV11-2 and TRBJ2-2, with a weak D call TRBD1 (6 bases). DNA of the CDR3: TGTGCCAGCAGCCCGTTGAGCAGGGGTTTTAAATCGAACACCGGGGAGCTGTTTTTT. Translation gives CASSPLSRGFKSNTGELFF. Full variable domain (outside the CDR3, taken from reference TRBV11-2 and TRBJ2-2): EAGVAQSPRYKIIEKRQSVAFWCNPISGHATLYWYQQILGQGPKLLIQFQNNGVVDDSQLPKDRFSAERLKGVDSTLKIQPAKLEDSAVYLCASSPLSRGFKSNTGELFFGEGSRLTVL.